These 5 T cell receptor beta chains came from one sample sequenced in a study of response to subunit inactivated influenza vaccine. TCRdb fed the RT-PCR reads into MiXCR, producing one record per CDR3 protein. In the table there are 200,000 to 250,000 distinct CDR3 sequences, less than 15% of which are singletons. Material: non-naive T cells sorted from PBMCs, obtained 14 to 15 days before vaccination. The receptors here all came from a man aged 50 or older who received an inactivated influenza vaccine.

In this sample, this clonotype turned up a few times. J is TRBJ1-6 and V is TRBV7-8, with TRBD1 identical over 9 bases. Trimming removed 4 bases from V and 10 bases from J; junction bases left unmatched: 8. This CDR3 is 15 amino acids long. Germline CDR1 reads SGHVS; CDR2 reads FQNEAQ. The CDR3 nucleotides read TGTGCCAGCAGCTACGAAGGGACAGGGAGGTCACCCCTCCACTTT. This encodes CASSYEGTGRSPLHF. The full variable domain, completed using reference TRBV7-8 and TRBJ1-6, is GAGVSQSPRYKVAKRGQDVALRCDPISGHVSLFWYQQALGQGPEFLTYFQNEAQLDKSGLPSDRFFAERPEGSVSTLKIQRTQQEDSAVYLCASSYEGTGRSPLHFGNGTRLTVT.

The sample holds many counts of this clonotype. The CDR3 loop is CASSHGYEQYF. CDR3 bases: TGTGCCAGCAGCCATGGTTACGAGCAGTACTTC. The chain carries TRBV3-1 and TRBJ2-7; D unclear. The CDR3 totals 11 residues. V lost 3 bases, J lost 4 bases, and 4 bases lay in between. CDR1 is LGHDT and CDR2 is YNNKEL in the germline V gene (reference sequence).

This clonotype was counted between two and nine times. The genes are TRBV7-6 and TRBJ2-7; D gene unclear. The CDR3 is 13 amino acids. V was clipped by 5 bases and J by 7 bases, with 15 bases between them. Per the germline V gene, CDR1 is SGHVS and CDR2 is FNYEAQ. In DNA, the CDR3 is TGTGCCAGCAGCACATCACACGGACGGGAGCAGTACTTC. Protein product: CASSTSHGREQYF.

The rearrangement links TRBV7-6 to TRBJ2-1; D is possibly TRBD2 (5 bases). Trimming stripped 5 bases from V and 5 bases from J, with 16 bases between. The CDR3 totals 15 residues. The germline gives CDR1 SGHVS, CDR2 FNYEAQ. The CDR3 loop is CASSRRAAPDNEQFF. The CDR3 DNA reads as TGTGCCAGCAGCCGGCGGGCGGCCCCCGACAATGAGCAGTTCTTC.

Details on this clonotype: One base away lies a much larger clone, so this may be a sequencing read error. This chain connects TRBV15 to TRBJ1-1; D is uncertain. Per germline, CDR1 LNHNV and CDR2 YYDKDF (reference sequence). The CDR3 extends over 12 amino acids. Here the CDR3 reads CATSSMNSEAFF. The DNA for the CDR3 is TGTGCCACCAGCAGTATGAACAGTGAAGCTTTCTTT.